A single sample gave rise to the 24 T cell receptor beta chains below, sequenced in a study of blood T cell repertoires in COVID-19 (dated by TCRdb to 2020 to 2021). Preparation of the library involved the immunoSEQ multiplex PCR assay. Entries here come from immuneACCESS through TCRdb and include only in-frame sequences with V and J called. Some clones fail to appear in such tables; in the studies checked, an unresolved V gene covers under half of the shortfall, and the cause of the remainder is unknown. Recorded for this sample are 50,000 or so clones; 75% to 85% of them occurred a single time. The top ten hold around 5.3% of the sample. The sequenced sample was peripheral blood. The receptors originated from a woman aged 55-75 years with acute or convalescent COVID-19.

The chain is built from TRBV7-6 and TRBJ1-5; D is possibly TRBD1 (5 bases). CDR1 SGHVS and CDR2 FNYEAQ come from the germline V gene. The CDR3 has 15 amino acids. Trimming cost V 4 bases and J 0 bases, with 10 bases left between them. The CDR3 DNA reads as TGTGCCAGCAGCTCAGACAGTTATAGCAATCAGCCCCAGCATTTT. Protein: CASSSDSYSNQPQHF.

The chain links TRBV5-1 to TRBJ2-2; 7 bases align to TRBD2. With V trimmed by 5 bases and J by 0 bases, 1 base remained unmatched. The CDR3 runs to 14 residues. The germline CDR1 and CDR2 sequences are SGHRS and YFSETQ. CDR3 residues: CASRGLANTGELFF. CDR3 coding DNA: TGCGCCAGCAGAGGACTAGCGAACACCGGGGAGCTGTTTTTT. The entire variable domain, with the rest obtained from reference TRBV5-1 and TRBJ2-2, is as follows: KAGVTQTPRYLIKTRGQQVTLSCSPISGHRSVSWYQQTPGQGLQFLFEYFSETQRNKGNFPGRFSGRQFSNSRSEMNVSTLELGDSALYLCASRGLANTGELFFGEGSRLTVL.

The rearrangement joins TRBV2 to TRBJ2-5, with 8 bases that match TRBD1. V gave up 4 bases and J gave up 0 bases; unmatched junction bases: 1. This CDR3 is 14 amino acids long. Germline V gene lookup returns CDR1 SNHLY and CDR2 FYNNEI. CDR3 amino acids: CASSGQGYQETQYF. For the CDR3, the DNA is TGTGCCAGCAGTGGACAGGGGTACCAAGAGACCCAGTACTTC.

The chain combines TRBV4-1 with TRBJ2-5; D might be TRBD1 (5 bases). CDR1 is MGHRA, CDR2 YSYEKL, per germline. V was shortened by 1 base and J by 2 bases, with 14 bases between the two germline ends. The CDR3 is 16 amino acids. CDR3 in amino acids: CASSQVPGSRQETQYF. The CDR3, as DNA: TGCGCCAGCAGCCAAGTACCAGGGTCAAGACAAGAGACCCAGTACTTC.

The V gene is TRBV28, the J gene TRBJ1-2, with D perhaps matching TRBD1 (6 bases). This CDR3 region has 15 residues. The V gene's germline CDR1 is MDHEN and CDR2 SYDVKM. V lost 4 bases to trimming and J lost 0 bases, with 12 bases between them. The CDR3 region is CASSSGTLANYGYTF. The CDR3 DNA reads TGTGCCAGCAGTTCCGGGACACTTGCTAACTATGGCTACACCTTC.

CDR3 DNA sequence: TGTGCCAGCAGCCTACAGGGACAGGGGTTAAGTGAAAAACTGTTTTTT. Protein sequence: CASSLQGQGLSEKLFF. The chain has TRBV5-5 and TRBJ1-4; 10 nucleotides agree with TRBD1. Losses at the gene ends were 4 bases for V and 7 bases for J; bases not matched to a gene: 10. The V gene's germline CDR1 is SGHKS and CDR2 YYEKEE (reference sequence). The CDR3 has 16 residues.

This clone was detected only once. V usage is TRBV11-2 and J usage is TRBJ2-7; 10 bases are a match to TRBD1. This CDR3 has 15 residues. With 3 bases clipped from V and 2 bases from J, the junction kept 4 bases outside the gene matches. Germline V gives CDR1 SGHAT, CDR2 FQNNGV. The CDR3 DNA reads TGTGCCAGCAGCTTCCGACAGGGGGCCCCCTACGAGCAGTACTTC. This codes for CASSFRQGAPYEQYF. Using reference TRBV11-2 and TRBJ2-7 for the parts outside the CDR3, the full variable domain is EAGVAQSPRYKIIEKRQSVAFWCNPISGHATLYWYQQILGQGPKLLIQFQNNGVVDDSQLPKDRFSAERLKGVDSTLKIQPAKLEDSAVYLCASSFRQGAPYEQYFGPGTRLTVT.

The gene calls are TRBV5-1 and TRBJ1-4; TRBD1 aligns across 9 bases. In germline, CDR1 is SGHRS, CDR2 YFSETQ. Trimming removed 0 bases from V and 5 bases from J; junction bases left unmatched: 5. The length of the CDR3 is 16 residues. This CDR3 is CASSLAPQGANEKLFF. The CDR3 region has the DNA TGCGCCAGCAGCTTGGCCCCACAGGGGGCGAATGAAAAACTGTTTTTT.

The gene calls are TRBV28 and TRBJ2-7, with 11 bases that match TRBD1. This CDR3 is built from 15 residues. CDR1 is MDHEN and CDR2 is SYDVKM in the germline V gene. V lost 5 bases, J lost 7 bases, and 10 bases stayed unmatched. Here the CDR3 DNA reads TGTGCCAGCAGTCCATCCGGACAGGGGGCGAAAGAGCAGTACTTC. Translated: CASSPSGQGAKEQYF.

This clone was seen at least ten times. This chain connects TRBV13 to TRBJ1-6, with D perhaps TRBD1 (6 bases). The CDR3 sequence is 15 residues long. V shed 1 base and J shed 7 bases, with 11 bases lying between them. The V gene's germline CDR1 is PRHDT and CDR2 FYEKMQ (reference sequence). The CDR3 spells CASSLETGINSPLHF. CDR3 DNA: TGTGCCAGCAGCTTAGAAACAGGGATAAATTCACCCCTCCACTTT.

This clone was counted a few times. V and J are TRBV7-2 and TRBJ2-7; D perhaps matches TRBD1 (6 bases). The germline V and J ends were trimmed by 5 bases and 3 bases, with 20 bases remaining between them. CDR1 and CDR2 from the germline V gene are SGHTA and FQGNSA. The CDR3 runs to 16 residues. In DNA form, the CDR3 reads TGTGCCAGCAGCCACCCCCCCGGGACACTGTTCTACGAGCAGTACTTC. It specifies CASSHPPGTLFYEQYF.

V and J are TRBV5-4 and TRBJ2-2; TRBD2 agrees at 11 bases. This CDR3 contains 16 residues. The germline V gene encodes CDR1 SGHNT and CDR2 YYREEE (reference sequence). V was clipped by 4 bases and J by 4 bases; unmatched bases: 6. CDR3 sequence: CASSEYGLAGTGELFF. The CDR3 region has the DNA TGTGCCAGCAGCGAATACGGACTAGCGGGCACCGGGGAGCTGTTTTTT.

This clone was recorded only once. The junction does not match germline at one end; this may be a read error. The gene calls are TRBV12-3 or TRBV12-4 and TRBJ2-7; 13 bases line up with TRBD2. CDR3 length: 12 residues. The chain's CDR3 is CASSLGTSGNHF. In nucleotides, the CDR3 is TGTGCCAGCAGTTTGGGGACTAGCGGGAATCACTTC.

The chain links TRBV27 to TRBJ1-4, with D unclear. CDR3 length equals 16 residues. The germline gives CDR1 MNHEY, CDR2 SMNVEV (reference sequence). Trimming stripped 0 bases from V and 3 bases from J, with 11 bases between. The CDR3 nucleotides are TGTGCCAGCAGTTTATCGACGCGGGAAGCTAATGAAAAACTGTTTTTT. As protein: CASSLSTREANEKLFF. The variable domain in full, with the rest retrieved from reference TRBV27 and TRBJ1-4, is EAQVTQNPRYLITVTGKKLTVTCSQNMNHEYMSWYRQDPGLGLRQIYYSMNVEVTDKGDVPEGYKVSRKEKRNFPLILESPSPNQTSLYFCASSLSTREANEKLFFGSGTQLSVL.

The chain employs TRBV27 and TRBJ1-2, with TRBD1 matching over 8 bases. The V and J ends lost 3 bases and 3 bases, in that order; junction bases with no gene match: 6. CDR3 length: 15 amino acids. Germline V gives CDR1 MNHEY, CDR2 SMNVEV (reference sequence). CDR3 bases: TGTGCCAGCAGTTTGGCAGGGGGCGCCGACTATGGCTACACCTTC. Amino acids: CASSLAGGADYGYTF.

There are a few counts of this clone. The chain joins TRBV4-1 to TRBJ2-1; a possible D gene is TRBD2 (5 bases). The CDR3 is 17 amino acids. Between the trimmed V and J ends, which lost 2 bases and 0 bases, there was a span of 14 bases. Germline values: CDR1 MGHRA, CDR2 YSYEKL. This chain's CDR3 is CASSQSSRMSSYNEQFF. DNA for the CDR3: TGCGCCAGCAGCCAATCTAGCCGTATGAGCTCCTACAATGAGCAGTTCTTC.

There are a few counts of this clone. V usage is TRBV5-1 and J usage is TRBJ2-2, with a weak D call TRBD1 (6 bases). The CDR3 contains 13 residues. Germline CDR1 reads SGHRS; CDR2 reads YFSETQ. The ends were cut back, 1 base at V and 11 bases at J, with 12 bases in the middle. This CDR3 reads CASSLLTGKELFF. CDR3 DNA sequence: TGCGCCAGCAGCTTGCTCACAGGGAAAGAGCTGTTTTTT.

The chain carries TRBV4-2 and TRBJ1-1; no clear D gene. Between the trimmed V and J ends, which lost 1 base and 0 bases, there was a span of 3 bases. CDR3 length: 13 amino acids. Germline assignment: CDR1 LGHNA and CDR2 YNFKEQ. In DNA form, the CDR3 reads TGTGCCAGCAGCCAAGGTATGAACACTGAAGCTTTCTTT. Protein sequence: CASSQGMNTEAFF.

The J gene is TRBJ2-5, the V gene TRBV7-8; 8 bases map to TRBD1. This CDR3 is 15 amino acids long. The trim removed 4 bases at V and 5 bases at J, leaving 9 bases unmatched. Germline V gene data show CDR1 as SGHVS and CDR2 as FQNEAQ. CDR3 coding DNA: TGTGCCAGCAGCTCCAGACAGGGGAGGATGGAGACCCAGTACTTC. This sequence encodes CASSSRQGRMETQYF.

The rearrangement joins TRBV6-5 to TRBJ2-7, with 9 bases lining up with TRBD1. Germline V lookup: CDR1 MNHEY, CDR2 SVGAGI. This CDR3 is built from 16 residues. The trim removed 2 bases at V and 3 bases at J, leaving 8 bases unmatched. As DNA, the CDR3 is TGTGCCAGCAGTTACGGACAGGGGTACTCGAGCTACGAGCAGTACTTC. It translates to CASSYGQGYSSYEQYF.

The genes are TRBV2 and TRBJ1-6; 8 bases agree with TRBD1. Germline V gene lookup returns CDR1 SNHLY and CDR2 FYNNEI. The CDR3 contains 13 residues. V lost 5 bases and J lost 6; bases outside the gene matches: 0. CDR3 sequence reads: CASSTGGNSPLHF. DNA for the CDR3: TGTGCCAGCAGTACAGGGGGTAATTCACCCCTCCACTTT. The full variable domain, in which reference TRBV2 and TRBJ1-6 provide the parts outside the CDR3, is EPEVTQTPSHQVTQMGQEVILRCVPISNHLYFYWYRQILGQKVEFLVSFYNNEISEKSEIFDDQFSVERPDGSNFTLKIRSTKLEDSAMYFCASSTGGNSPLHFGNGTRLTVT.

V usage is TRBV3-1 (or the pseudogene TRBV3-2) and J usage is TRBJ2-1; 14 bases are shared with TRBD2. Germline CDR1 LGHDT, CDR2 YNNKEL (reference sequence). CDR3 length equals 18 residues. The V gene end was trimmed by 0 bases and the J gene end by 1 base; junction bases not matched to a gene: 2. The CDR3 region has the DNA TGTGCCAGCAGCCAAGATGGACTAGCGGGAGGTTCCTACAATGAGCAGTTCTTC. Protein sequence: CASSQDGLAGGSYNEQFF.

The rearrangement joins TRBV10-2 to TRBJ2-3; 7 positions match TRBD2. Per the germline V gene, CDR1 is WSHSY and CDR2 is SAAADI. After removal of 7 bases from V and 0 bases from J, the junction contained 4 bases not matched to a gene. CDR3 length equals 14 residues. The CDR3 region is CASTASGSTDTQYF. The CDR3 DNA sequence: TGCGCCAGCACGGCTAGCGGTAGCACAGATACGCAGTATTTT.

The CDR3 region is CASSQGRSGNTIYF. The CDR3 bases are TGTGCCAGCAGCCAGGGTAGATCTGGAAACACCATATATTTT. The chain carries TRBV6-5 and TRBJ1-3; the D gene is possibly TRBD1 (5 bases). Germline V gives CDR1 MNHEY, CDR2 SVGAGI. The V and J ends lost 6 bases and 1 base respectively, with 10 bases between them. The CDR3 totals 14 residues.